This is a list of T cell receptor beta chains from one sample in a study of blood T cell repertoires in COVID-19. Method: immunoSEQ multiplex PCR; TCRdb's copy keeps in-frame clones and lacks some. The sample has about 290,000 clones, over 85% seen once. Source material: peripheral blood. These TCRs come from a woman under 40 with COVID-19, enrolled during active disease. Each CDR3 is given with its conserved first and last residue. The D gene is left open where the match is weak. Not every row has a clone size; where given, it reads once, few, many or a size class.

>NA|TRBJ2-2|TRBD2|TRBV7-2
TGTGCCAGCAGCTGGACTAGCGGGGGGACCGGGGAGCTGTTTTTT
CASSWTSGGTGELFF
>NA|TRBJ1-2|NA|TRBV19
TGTGCCAGTAGTATAGGCCCCCAATCGCGCTACTATGGCTACACCTTC
CASSIGPQSRYYGYTF
>few|TRBJ1-6|NA|TRBV10-1
TGCGCCAGCAGTGAGTCGATGGGCTCCAATTCACCCCTCCACTTT
CASSESMGSNSPLHF
>NA|TRBJ2-1|NA|TRBV6-5
TGTGCCAGCAGACGAGTTAAAGACAATGAGCAGTTCTTC
CASRRVKDNEQFF
>NA|TRBJ1-1|NA|TRBV6-6
TGTGCCAGCACTGCCTGGAGGCGTTACACTGAAGCTTTCTTT
CASTAWRRYTEAFF
>NA|TRBJ2-2|NA|TRBV19
TGTGCCAGTAGTATTATGGACAGTCGGACCGGGGAGCTGTTTTTT
CASSIMDSRTGELFF
>NA|TRBJ1-6|TRBD1|TRBV27
TGTGCCAGCAGTCAGACAGGGGTGGGGTCACCCCTCCACTTT
CASSQTGVGSPLHF
>NA|TRBJ2-2|TRBD2|TRBV5-1
TGCGCCAGCAGCCCCGCACGGGGGGGAGACCACACCGGGGAGCTGTTTTTT
CASSPARGGDHTGELFF
>NA|TRBJ2-7|NA|TRBV7-8
TGTGCCAGCAGCCACCGTCGGAGCTACGAGCAGTACTTC
CASSHRRSYEQYF
>NA|TRBJ2-3|TRBD2|TRBV15
TGTGCCACCAGCAGAGGAGAGACTAGCGGGGGGGATACGCAGTATTTT
CATSRGETSGGDTQYF
>NA|TRBJ1-5|NA|TRBV5-1
TGCGCCAGCAGCCTCACAGGGAATCAGCCCCAGCATTTT
CASSLTGNQPQHF
>NA|TRBJ1-1|NA|TRBV7-2
TGTGCCAGCAGCCTAGGACACCAGAACACTGAAGCTTTCTTT
CASSLGHQNTEAFF
>NA|TRBJ2-5|TRBD2|TRBV7-9
TGTGCCAGCAGCTTAGGGCTTAGCGGGGAATCCCCCCCCAAGTACTTC
CASSLGLSGESPPKYF
>NA|TRBJ2-1|NA|TRBV3-1/TRBV3-2
TGTGCCAGCAGCCAAGTTCGCTACAATGAGCAGTTCTTC
CASSQVRYNEQFF
>NA|TRBJ2-5|TRBD1|TRBV5-8
TGTGCCAGCAGCCTGGGACAGGGTGAGACCCAGTACTTC
CASSLGQGETQYF
>NA|TRBJ1-5|TRBD1|TRBV27
TGTGCCAGCAGTCATACAGGGGAGGACAATCAGCCCCAGCATTTT
CASSHTGEDNQPQHF